The 9 T cell receptor beta chains listed next were all sequenced from one sample in a study of OX40 agonist ivuxolimab in advanced cancers. Repertoires were generated with immunoSEQ multiplex PCR, while TCRdb's copy carries only in-frame clones and drops some. In the table there are roughly 51,000 clones, roughly 90% of which are singletons. Sequencing was performed on CD4+ or CD8+ T cells sorted from blood, taken in a trial of the OX40 agonist ivuxolimab. The receptors were gathered from an adult with an advanced solid tumor such as melanoma, head and neck, liver or kidney cancer.

The V call is TRBV5-1, the J call TRBJ2-1; 16 positions match TRBD2. The CDR3 sequence is 15 residues long. Germline trimming cut 0 bases from V and 10 bases from J; bases unmatched to any gene: 1. From germline, CDR1 is SGHRS and CDR2 YFSETQ. CDR3 sequence reads: CASSLEGLAGGEQFF. CDR3 in DNA: TGCGCCAGCAGCTTGGAGGGACTAGCGGGAGGGGAGCAGTTCTTC.

The chain has TRBV4-1 and TRBJ2-1; 7 bases line up with TRBD2. Germline lookup yields CDR1 MGHRA and CDR2 YSYEKL. The CDR3 length is 16 residues. The V gene end was trimmed by 1 base and the J gene end by 7 bases; junction bases not matched to a gene: 10. This CDR3 reads CASSQGGLVLPNEQFF. DNA of the CDR3: TGCGCCAGCAGCCAAGGAGGACTAGTCCTACCTAATGAGCAGTTCTTC.

The chain employs TRBV28 and TRBJ2-1; TRBD1 agrees at 7 bases. J gave up 5 bases and V 11 bases, and 9 bases lay outside the gene matches. Germline loops: CDR1 MDHEN, CDR2 SYDVKM. This CDR3 is built from 13 residues. CDR3 sequence reads: CASKGAMNNEQFF. The CDR3 coding sequence is TGTGCCTCCAAGGGGGCTATGAACAATGAGCAGTTCTTC.

This chain links TRBV5-5 with TRBJ2-7; 8 bases match TRBD1. The germline CDR1 and CDR2 sequences are SGHKS and YYEKEE (reference sequence). The CDR3 consists of 13 residues. V shed 5 bases and J 2 bases; nucleotides not matched to a gene: 3. CDR3 coding DNA: TGTGCCAGCAGGGGGACAGGACCCTACGAGCAGTACTTC. Its protein is CASRGTGPYEQYF.

This clone was seen more than once but under ten times. The rearrangement links TRBV18 to TRBJ1-2, with D unresolved. Germline V CDR1 and CDR2: KGHSH, LQKENI. The V and J ends lost 5 bases and 8 bases respectively, with 21 bases between them. The CDR3 consists of 15 residues. The CDR3 sequence is CASSSLQSRFGGYTF. The CDR3 DNA reads TGTGCCAGCTCATCCCTACAGAGCAGATTCGGAGGCTACACCTTC.

The chain combines TRBV19 with TRBJ2-2; 7 bases line up with TRBD1. CDR1 is LNHDA, CDR2 SQIVND, per germline (reference sequence). The CDR3 loop spans 16 amino acids. Losses at the gene ends were 6 bases for V and 2 bases for J; bases not matched to a gene: 9. This CDR3 is CASRKKTGFNTGELFF. The CDR3 nucleotides are TGTGCCAGTAGAAAAAAGACAGGGTTCAACACCGGGGAGCTGTTTTTT.

The table lists this clone with a count of one. In nucleotides, the CDR3 is TGCGCCAGCAGCTTGGGAGGGGGGTACTACGAGCAGTACTTC. This sequence encodes CASSLGGGYYEQYF. The chain couples TRBV5-1 to TRBJ2-7, with D perhaps given as TRBD1 or TRBD2 (6 bases each). The CDR3 has 14 amino acids. V lost 0 bases and J 3 bases, leaving 10 bases between the germline ends. Germline V gives CDR1 SGHRS, CDR2 YFSETQ.

This clone has only a few counts. The V call is TRBV5-8, the J call TRBJ1-6; D gene unclear. CDR1 and CDR2 (germline): SGHTS, YDEGEE. The ends were cut back, 2 bases at V and 7 bases at J, with 4 bases in the middle. CDR3 length: 12 residues. DNA for the CDR3: TGTGCCAGCAGCTTCCTGAATTCACCCCTCCACTTT. This codes for CASSFLNSPLHF.

The rearrangement uses TRBV11-2 and TRBJ2-1; D remains unclear. This CDR3 comprises 13 residues. Germline CDR1 reads SGHAT; CDR2 reads FQNNGV. V was clipped by 3 bases and J by 3 bases, with 6 bases between them. For the CDR3, the DNA is TGTGCCAGCAGCTTCCTTCTCTACAATGAGCAGTTCTTC. Its translation is CASSFLLYNEQFF. Full variable domain (remainder filled in from reference TRBV11-2 and TRBJ2-1): EAGVAQSPRYKIIEKRQSVAFWCNPISGHATLYWYQQILGQGPKLLIQFQNNGVVDDSQLPKDRFSAERLKGVDSTLKIQPAKLEDSAVYLCASSFLLYNEQFFGPGTRLTVL.